Included here is one TCR beta chain sequence, with context. Germline CDR1 and CDR2: MNHNY and SVGAGI (reference sequence). The CDR3 has 14 residues. Trimming removed 5 bases from V and 8 bases from J; junction bases left unmatched: 6. This sample was taken from a study of blood T cell repertoires in COVID-19. Across the study: Samples of COVID-19 (acute and convalescent) were obtained from the United States, Italy and Spain. T cells, B-cell-depleted T cells, or PBMCs provided the cDNA or gDNA that served as material.

The authors' processing: For nucleated cells, counts were estimated from reference gene primer amplification. Only in-frame clones appear in the TCRdb table, and some are missing; sequencing was by immunoSEQ multiplex PCR. The V and J calls and clone size were taken over from that table, and D and trimming were inferred from the DNA. The sample shows hundreds of thousands of clones, approximately 89% of them seen only once. This sequence joins TRBV6-6 and TRBJ1-6; TRBD1 agrees at 7 bases. The sequenced material came from peripheral blood. This sequence originates from a woman aged 25 to 39 who had recovered from COVID-19. The CDR3 loop reads CASSETGSYSPLHF. The DNA of the CDR3 is TGTGCCAGCAGTGAGACAGGGAGTTATTCACCCCTCCACTTT.